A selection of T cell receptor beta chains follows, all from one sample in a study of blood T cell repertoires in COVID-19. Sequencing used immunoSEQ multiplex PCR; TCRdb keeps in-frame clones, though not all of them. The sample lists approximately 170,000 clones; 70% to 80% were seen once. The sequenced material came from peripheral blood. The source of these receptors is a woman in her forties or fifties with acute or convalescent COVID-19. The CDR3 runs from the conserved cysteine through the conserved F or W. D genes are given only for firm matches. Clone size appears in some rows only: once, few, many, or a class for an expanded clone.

cdr3_nt: TGTGCCAGCAGCCCTAACCACCGACAGGGGACCACTGAAGCTTTCTTT; cdr3_aa: CASSPNHRQGTTEAFF; j_call: TRBJ1-1; clone_size: NA; d_call: TRBD1; v_call: TRBV7-2
cdr3_nt: TGTGCCACCAGTGAAGCGATAGGACCCCAGCATTTT; cdr3_aa: CATSEAIGPQHF; j_call: TRBJ1-5; clone_size: once; d_call: NA; v_call: TRBV24-1
cdr3_nt: TGTGCCAGCAGTTACCGGCGGGATAAAGAGACCCAGTACTTC; cdr3_aa: CASSYRRDKETQYF; j_call: TRBJ2-5; clone_size: once; d_call: NA; v_call: TRBV6-6
cdr3_nt: TGTGCCAGCAGCTTATACAGGGCCTATAATTCACCCCTCCACTTT; cdr3_aa: CASSLYRAYNSPLHF; j_call: TRBJ1-6; clone_size: NA; d_call: NA; v_call: TRBV7-9
cdr3_nt: TGTGCCAGCAGCCCATCCAGGACAGGGAAGTATCAGCCCCAGCATTTT; cdr3_aa: CASSPSRTGKYQPQHF; j_call: TRBJ1-5; clone_size: NA; d_call: TRBD1; v_call: TRBV27
cdr3_nt: TGTGCCAGCAGTGCACTACCCCTGGGGGGAATAAGGGATCGGAACACTGAAGCTTTCTTT; cdr3_aa: CASSALPLGGIRDRNTEAFF; j_call: TRBJ1-1; clone_size: NA; d_call: NA; v_call: TRBV6-1
cdr3_nt: TGTGCCAGTAGTAAGTCACGAGGGGGACAGGGACCGTATAGCAATCAGCCCCAGCATTTT; cdr3_aa: CASSKSRGGQGPYSNQPQHF; j_call: TRBJ1-5; clone_size: NA; d_call: TRBD1; v_call: TRBV19
cdr3_nt: TGCAGTGCTAGAGTGTTCCAGGAGCAGTACTTC; cdr3_aa: CSARVFQEQYF; j_call: TRBJ2-7; clone_size: NA; d_call: NA; v_call: TRBV20-1
cdr3_nt: TGTGCCACCAGTGATTCGATAGCGGAATCAGGCAATGAGCAGTTCTTC; cdr3_aa: CATSDSIAESGNEQFF; j_call: TRBJ2-1; clone_size: NA; d_call: NA; v_call: TRBV24-1
cdr3_nt: TGTGCCTGGAGTGTACGGGGGCCGACAGGGAAACTGTTTTTT; cdr3_aa: CAWSVRGPTGKLFF; j_call: TRBJ1-4; clone_size: NA; d_call: TRBD1; v_call: TRBV30
cdr3_nt: TGCGCCAGCAGCCAAGATAGGAGCTCTAATGAGCAGTTCTTC; cdr3_aa: CASSQDRSSNEQFF; j_call: TRBJ2-1; clone_size: NA; d_call: NA; v_call: TRBV4-3
cdr3_nt: TGTGCCTGGAGTGTAACGGCAGCTACCTCTTCGGGTGGCTACACCTTC; cdr3_aa: CAWSVTAATSSGGYTF; j_call: TRBJ1-2; clone_size: NA; d_call: NA; v_call: TRBV30
cdr3_nt: TGTGCCAGCAGTTTCACTGGGCCCTTTAACTATGGCTACACCTTC; cdr3_aa: CASSFTGPFNYGYTF; j_call: TRBJ1-2; clone_size: NA; d_call: NA; v_call: TRBV28
cdr3_nt: TGTGCCAGCAGGGGATCCGGGGTTTCGGGCACTGAAGCTTTCTTT; cdr3_aa: CASRGSGVSGTEAFF; j_call: TRBJ1-1; clone_size: few; d_call: NA; v_call: TRBV5-6
cdr3_nt: TGTGCCAGCAGTTCTCCTCAGGTCATGAACACTGAAGCTTTCTTT; cdr3_aa: CASSSPQVMNTEAFF; j_call: TRBJ1-1; clone_size: NA; d_call: NA; v_call: TRBV28
cdr3_nt: TGTGCCAGCAGCCCGGACAGCAGCTCTGGAAACACCATATATTTT; cdr3_aa: CASSPDSSSGNTIYF; j_call: TRBJ1-3; clone_size: few; d_call: NA; v_call: TRBV7-2
cdr3_nt: TGTGCCAGCTCACTAGGACAGTTAAGCTCTGGAAACACCATATATTTT; cdr3_aa: CASSLGQLSSGNTIYF; j_call: TRBJ1-3; clone_size: NA; d_call: NA; v_call: TRBV18
cdr3_nt: TGTGCCAGCAGCCCCGGGGGATCGAAGCGATCTGGGGCCAACGTCCTGACTTTC; cdr3_aa: CASSPGGSKRSGANVLTF; j_call: TRBJ2-6; clone_size: NA; d_call: NA; v_call: TRBV5-4
cdr3_nt: TGTGCCAGCAGTTCCCCGGGACAGGGGGACTATGGCTACACCTTC; cdr3_aa: CASSSPGQGDYGYTF; j_call: TRBJ1-2; clone_size: NA; d_call: TRBD1; v_call: TRBV6-5
cdr3_nt: TGTGCCAGCAGCTCGACACTGACAGGGGGCGCGGGAGCTTTCTTT; cdr3_aa: CASSSTLTGGAGAFF; j_call: TRBJ1-1; clone_size: NA; d_call: TRBD1; v_call: TRBV7-9
cdr3_nt: TGTGCCAGCAGCCTCGAGACTAGCGGGAACTACAATGAGCAGTTCTTC; cdr3_aa: CASSLETSGNYNEQFF; j_call: TRBJ2-1; clone_size: NA; d_call: TRBD2; v_call: TRBV7-2
cdr3_nt: TGTGCCAGCAGCGTCGGACAGCTCTACAATGAGCAGTTCTTC; cdr3_aa: CASSVGQLYNEQFF; j_call: TRBJ2-1; clone_size: NA; d_call: NA; v_call: TRBV9
cdr3_nt: TGTGCCAGCAGCTTAGCTACGGCAGGGGGCCCGGCCCACACAGATACGCAGTATTTT; cdr3_aa: CASSLATAGGPAHTDTQYF; j_call: TRBJ2-3; clone_size: NA; d_call: TRBD1; v_call: TRBV7-2
cdr3_nt: TGTGCCAGCAGTCTCAGACTAACCTCCTCTCCGGATGAGCAGTTCTTC; cdr3_aa: CASSLRLTSSPDEQFF; j_call: TRBJ2-1; clone_size: NA; d_call: NA; v_call: TRBV27
cdr3_nt: TGTGCCAGCAGCAGCGGGCAAAATAGCAATCAGCCCCAGCATTTT; cdr3_aa: CASSSGQNSNQPQHF; j_call: TRBJ1-5; clone_size: NA; d_call: NA; v_call: TRBV7-2
cdr3_nt: TGCGCCAGCAGCGCCTCAGGGTTTTCCTCTGGGGCCAACGTCCTGACTTTC; cdr3_aa: CASSASGFSSGANVLTF; j_call: TRBJ2-6; clone_size: NA; d_call: NA; v_call: TRBV5-1
cdr3_nt: TGTGCCAGTACCCGACAGGGTCAAATGAACACTGAAGCTTTCTTT; cdr3_aa: CASTRQGQMNTEAFF; j_call: TRBJ1-1; clone_size: NA; d_call: TRBD1; v_call: TRBV19